The present TCR beta chain was sequenced within a study of blood T cell repertoires in COVID-19. As processed by the authors: Nucleated cell number was recorded as an estimate derived from reference gene primer amplification. Data came from immunoSEQ multiplex PCR; TCRdb stores just in-frame clones and leaves some out. D and trimming come from the DNA, and the V and J calls and clone size come from that table. The sample has roughly 200,000 clones, around 84% seen once. Germline V gene lookup returns CDR1 LGHDT and CDR2 YNNKEL (reference sequence). The CDR3 runs to 15 residues. V was clipped by 6 bases and J by 0 bases; unmatched bases: 4.

The sequenced sample was peripheral blood. The source is a human donor in a cohort sampled during active COVID-19. The chain joins TRBV3-1 (or the pseudogene TRBV3-2) to TRBJ1-4; 7 bases are a match to TRBD1. The CDR3: CASRTTGTTNEKLFF. CDR3 sequence (DNA): TGTGCCAGCAGGACGACAGGGACAACTAATGAAAAACTGTTTTTT.